The clone carrying this T cell receptor (beta chain) occurred many times. Its target is not known. These data come from a study of CD8 T cells in ankylosing spondylitis. Whole-study results and caveats: Reportedly, significant enrichment of disease-linked clones occurred in matched ankylosing spondylitis synovial fluid. Seemingly distinctive of ankylosing spondylitis blood was a TCR beta motif formed by eight highly homologous variants.

MiXCR, applied by TCRdb to the 5' RACE reads, yields one record per CDR3 protein. The sample includes 250,000 to 300,000 distinct CDR3 sequences, 20% seen only once; the top ten take around 7.8%. This receptor was identified in a male donor with ankylosing spondylitis or in good health (not recorded which). The specimen was blood, either unsorted or a sorted T cell fraction (not recorded which).

CDR3 nucleotides: TGTGCCAGCAGCCCGCGCTACAATGAGCAGTTCTTC. The encoded protein is CASSPRYNEQFF. V gene TRBV27 combines with J gene TRBJ2-1; D is unresolved. With 6 bases removed from V and 3 bases from J, the gap between germline ends came to 6 bases. The CDR3 loop spans 12 amino acids. Germline CDR1 reads MNHEY; CDR2 reads SMNVEV (reference sequence).